Listed here is a single T cell receptor (beta chain). Its specificity is unknown. The investigators amplified TCR beta CDR3 regions from RNA transcripts. TCR CDR3 regions were first amplified by RT-PCR with HTBI primers. TCRdb reprocessed the multiplex PCR reads with MiXCR, giving one entry per CDR3 protein. The sample has about 690,000 distinct CDR3 sequences; approximately 15% are singletons. This entry comes from a study of T cells in Graves' hyperthyroidism and ophthalmopathy. Background on the study: Upon initial diagnosis and before any treatment, peripheral blood was collected. Findings and caveats of the study: Blood samples included most of the expanded thyroid clonotypes exceeding 0.001.

Graves' hyperthyroidism was deemed stable given no ophthalmopathy progression within 18 months. This CDR3 spans 15 amino acids. Trimming took 6 bases from V and 4 from J; bases not matched to a gene: 9. The chain has TRBV12-3 or TRBV12-4 and TRBJ2-3, with 8 bases that match TRBD1. This clonotype was sampled from a man aged 45-65 years with Graves' hyperthyroidism. Sequenced material: blood. The CDR3 DNA sequence: TGTGCCAGCAGCTCCTGGGCGGGACAGGCAGATACGCAGTATTTT. It encodes CASSSWAGQADTQYF.